A single T cell receptor beta chain is shown here with its context. The data belong to a study of PD-1 blockade in classical Hodgkin lymphoma. Data came from immunoSEQ multiplex PCR; TCRdb stores just in-frame clones and leaves some out. The sample shows roughly 70,000 clones, around 75% of them seen only once. With no exception, relapse followed autologous stem cell transplantation in all patients, and brentuximab vedotin exposure varied. From germline, CDR1 is SGHTA and CDR2 FQGTGA. V was clipped by 1 base and J by 7 bases; unmatched bases: 16. The CDR3 loop spans 18 amino acids. The rearrangement uses TRBV7-3 and TRBJ2-1, with 7 bases identical to TRBD2. This TCR was recovered from a human donor with classical Hodgkin lymphoma. The specimen comprised peripheral blood mononuclear cells (PBMCs), sampled before the second cycle of nivolumab. CDR3 region: CASSLMGNVASGVNEQFF. CDR3 bases: TGTGCCAGCAGCTTAATGGGGAATGTGGCTAGCGGCGTAAATGAGCAGTTCTTC.